This TCR beta chain was captured in a study of blood T cell repertoires in COVID-19. The authors' processing: Reference gene primer amplification gave nucleated cell count estimates. TCRdb's copy holds only in-frame clones and misses some; the assay was immunoSEQ multiplex PCR. V and J calls and clone size are copied from that table; D and trimming were computed from the DNA. The repertoire holds a few hundred thousand clones, with almost 90% as singletons. V lost 5 bases to trimming and J lost 1 base; unmatched junction nucleotides: 5. This CDR3 comprises 15 residues. Germline CDR1 is SGHTA and CDR2 is FQGNSA. Within the 2 weeks before study entry, each person in the exposed group met a COVID-19 case.

This receptor was obtained from a man aged 25 to 45 who had been exposed to COVID-19. Sequencing was performed on PBMCs or T cells enriched from blood (not recorded which). V is TRBV7-2 and J is TRBJ1-1; the match to TRBD1 covers 9 bases. CDR3 in DNA: TGTGCCAGCAGCACTCGACAGGGGGGGAACACTGAAGCTTTCTTT. Protein sequence: CASSTRQGGNTEAFF.